This T cell receptor (beta chain) was recorded in a study of blood T cell repertoires in COVID-19. Looking at the study overall: Sources were T cells, B-cell-depleted T cells, or PBMCs; the material itself was cDNA or gDNA.

This clone was observed a single time. Seattle enrolled patients during active infection and tracked them longitudinally. The CDR3 contains 15 residues. Only in-frame clones appear in the TCRdb table, and some are missing; sequencing was by immunoSEQ multiplex PCR. The table lists under 400,000 clones, around 87% of them singletons. The receptor was isolated from a woman aged 30 to 39 with COVID-19, enrolled during active disease. The specimen sequenced was peripheral blood. V is TRBV21-1 and J is TRBJ2-7; TRBD2, the D gene given by the table, was not confirmed from the DNA. TRBV21-1 is listed as a pseudogene. As DNA, the CDR3 is TGTGCCAGCAGCAAAGGGGGGGGGCCCTCCTACGAGCAGTACTTC. It translates to CASSKGGGPSYEQYF.